One and the same sample provided the 27 T cell receptor beta chains below, sequenced in a study of PD-L1 blockade in urothelial cancer. The protocol was immunoSEQ multiplex PCR, while the TCRdb copy is restricted to in-frame clones and leaves out a portion. The sample records tens of thousands of clones, 85% to 90% being singletons. Material: PBMCs, obtained around atezolizumab (anti-PD-L1) treatment. Receptor source: a man aged 50-59 years with urothelial cancer.

This chain uses TRBV18 with TRBJ2-1; D is perhaps TRBD2 (5 bases). Germline lookup yields CDR1 KGHSH and CDR2 LQKENI. V was clipped by 6 bases and J by 5 bases, with 11 bases between them. The CDR3 runs 13 residues. The CDR3 DNA follows: TGTGCCAGCTCTCAAGGACTTAACAATGAGCAGTTCTTC. Residues: CASSQGLNNEQFF. Variable domain in full (rest from reference TRBV18 and TRBJ2-1): NAGVMQNPRHLVRRRGQEARLRCSPMKGHSHVYWYRQLPEEGLKFMVYLQKENIIDESGMPKERFSAEFPKEGPSILRIQQVVRGDSAAYFCASSQGLNNEQFFGPGTRLTVL.

The chain employs TRBV7-8 and TRBJ2-7; 9 positions agree with TRBD1. CDR3 length: 14 residues. The germline CDR1 and CDR2 sequences are SGHVS and FQNEAQ. The V gene end was trimmed by 6 bases and the J gene end by 3 bases; junction bases not matched to a gene: 6. The CDR3 DNA reads as TGTGCCAGCAGTTACCGGGACAGGGTCTACGAGCAGTACTTC. It specifies CASSYRDRVYEQYF.

V is TRBV19 and J is TRBJ1-2; D remains ambiguous. CDR3 length: 13 residues. The V end was cut by 3 bases, the J end by 5 bases, with 10 bases between. Looked up from germline, CDR1 is LNHDA and CDR2 is SQIVND (reference sequence). CDR3: CASSILDRYGYTF. The CDR3, as DNA: TGTGCCAGTAGTATCCTAGACCGTTATGGCTACACCTTC.

The CDR3 region is CAWRSGGTGNTIYF. For the CDR3, the DNA is TGTGCCTGGAGGTCAGGTGGAACTGGAAACACCATATATTTT. V usage is TRBV30 and J usage is TRBJ1-3; D gene ambiguous. The CDR3 consists of 14 residues. Germline lookup yields CDR1 GTSNPN and CDR2 SVGIG (reference sequence). The germline V and J ends were trimmed by 3 bases and 2 bases, with 11 bases remaining between them.

The V and J genes are TRBV7-9 and TRBJ1-3; TRBD1 might be the D (6 bases). V was shortened by 5 bases and J by 0 bases, with 11 bases between the two germline ends. The CDR3 contains 15 residues. The germline gives CDR1 SEHNR, CDR2 FQNEAQ (reference sequence). Here the CDR3 reads CASSHGGLSGNTIYF. Written as DNA, the CDR3 is TGTGCCAGCAGCCACGGGGGGCTCTCTGGAAACACCATATATTTT.

This clone occurred a few times. The CDR3 loop reads CASSLDLGRNTEAFF. The CDR3 DNA sequence: TGTGCCAGCAGCTTAGATTTGGGCAGGAACACTGAAGCTTTCTTT. The chain links TRBV7-2 to TRBJ1-1; D is unresolved. V lost 1 base, J lost 1 base, and 10 bases lay in between. The CDR3 extends over 15 amino acids. CDR1 and CDR2 from the germline V gene are SGHTA and FQGNSA.

V gene TRBV5-6 combines with J gene TRBJ2-5, with D hard to call. Germline CDR1 SGHDT, CDR2 YYEEEE. The CDR3 is 15 residues long. Trimming took off 0 bases at V and 4 bases at J, with 13 bases between the two ends. CDR3 sequence: CASSLVSRLVETQYF. CDR3 nucleotides: TGTGCCAGCAGCTTGGTTAGTCGTTTGGTAGAGACCCAGTACTTC.

The chain recombines TRBV5-1 with TRBJ2-7; 10 positions match TRBD1. Germline CDR1 SGHRS, CDR2 YFSETQ. V shed 3 bases, J shed 7 bases, and the junction held 4 bases outside the gene matches. CDR3 size: 13 residues. CDR3 sequence (DNA): TGCGCCAGCAGCTGGGACAGGGGTGAGGAGCAGTACTTC. Protein sequence: CASSWDRGEEQYF.

The chain recombines TRBV14 with TRBJ2-3; 12 nucleotides agree with TRBD2. Germline V gives CDR1 SGHDN, CDR2 FVKESK. Losses at the gene ends were 0 bases for V and 4 bases for J; bases not matched to a gene: 8. The CDR3 totals 18 residues. CDR3 amino acids: CASSQELAGGPIADTQYF. Here the CDR3 DNA reads TGTGCCAGCAGCCAAGAACTAGCGGGAGGCCCCATCGCAGATACGCAGTATTTT.

This sequence joins TRBV5-1 and TRBJ2-3, with a possible D match to TRBD1 (6 bases). The V gene's germline CDR1 is SGHRS and CDR2 YFSETQ. This CDR3 comprises 14 residues. Trimming removed 0 bases at V and 2 bases at J, with 7 bases between. CDR3 region: CASSLGQVTDTQYF. CDR3 bases: TGCGCCAGCAGCTTGGGACAGGTCACAGATACGCAGTATTTT. The complete variable domain, with remaining parts taken from reference TRBV5-1 and TRBJ2-3, reads KAGVTQTPRYLIKTRGQQVTLSCSPISGHRSVSWYQQTPGQGLQFLFEYFSETQRNKGNFPGRFSGRQFSNSRSEMNVSTLELGDSALYLCASSLGQVTDTQYFGPGTRLTVL.

The genes are TRBV5-5 and TRBJ2-3, with TRBD1 as a possible D gene (6 bases). The CDR3 covers 17 residues. The ends were cut back, 3 bases at V and 4 bases at J, with 21 bases in the middle. In germline, CDR1 is SGHKS, CDR2 YYEKEE (reference sequence). The CDR3 sequence: CASSSTSNRVQADTQYF. DNA of the CDR3: TGTGCCAGCAGCTCAACCTCGAACAGGGTTCAGGCAGATACGCAGTATTTT.

This chain uses TRBV5-4 with TRBJ1-2; 9 bases map to TRBD1. This CDR3 contains 17 residues. The germline V gene has CDR1 SGHNT and CDR2 YYREEE (reference sequence). Trimming at V came to 0 bases and at J to 5 bases, leaving 11 bases not matched to a gene. This CDR3 reads CASSLEPLDRGRYGYTF. CDR3 bases: TGTGCCAGCAGCTTGGAGCCGCTAGACAGGGGGAGATATGGCTACACCTTC.

The V call is TRBV4-3, the J call TRBJ2-7; 7 bases match TRBD2. The junction had 4 bases not matched to a gene; V was cut back by 0 bases and J by 2 bases. The CDR3 totals 15 residues. Germline V gene sequence: CDR1 LGHNA, CDR2 YSLEER. CDR3 in amino acids: CASSQDTGGTYEQYF. CDR3 DNA sequence: TGCGCCAGCAGCCAAGATACGGGGGGAACCTACGAGCAGTACTTC.

The chain is built from TRBV6-5 and TRBJ2-2; the D gene is possibly TRBD2 (7 bases). Trimming pared 4 bases from V and 5 bases from J, leaving 14 bases between. There are 15 residues in the CDR3. The germline CDR1 and CDR2 sequences are MNHEY and SVGAGI. Here the CDR3 reads CASSWGGARTGELFF. The CDR3, as DNA: TGTGCCAGCAGTTGGGGGGGGGCGCGAACCGGGGAGCTGTTTTTT.

V gene TRBV5-1 combines with J gene TRBJ2-7; D might be TRBD1 (6 bases). The CDR3 consists of 14 residues. Germline V gives CDR1 SGHRS, CDR2 YFSETQ. V was trimmed by 3 bases and J by 0 bases, leaving 10 bases between them. The CDR3 DNA reads as TGCGCCAGCAGCTCAGACAGGATCTCCTACGAGCAGTACTTC. Translation gives CASSSDRISYEQYF.

The rearrangement links TRBV28 to TRBJ1-5; no reliable D call. CDR3 size: 14 residues. Germline-derived CDR1 and CDR2 are MDHEN and SYDVKM. The V gene lost 8 bases and the J gene lost 7 bases, with 18 bases spanning the gap. The CDR3 DNA reads as TGTGCCAGCGCCCCCGGGTCAAACTTACAGCCCCAGCATTTT. This encodes CASAPGSNLQPQHF. Full variable domain (remainder filled in from reference TRBV28 and TRBJ1-5): DVKVTQSSRYLVKRTGEKVFLECVQDMDHENMFWYRQDPGLGLRLIYFSYDVKMKEKGDIPEGYSVSREKKERFSLILESASTNQTSMYLCASAPGSNLQPQHFGDGTRLSIL.

This rearrangement joins TRBV7-6 to TRBJ2-2; D may be TRBD2 (5 bases). The CDR3 spans 14 residues. The germline V gene encodes CDR1 SGHVS and CDR2 FNYEAQ. V was cut by 5 bases and J by 6 bases, with 13 bases left in between. CDR3 DNA: TGTGCCAGCAGCCCCCTAGGGCGGGCCGGGGAGCTGTTTTTT. It codes for CASSPLGRAGELFF.

The rearrangement uses TRBV19 and TRBJ2-5; 13 positions match TRBD2. CDR1 is LNHDA and CDR2 is SQIVND in the germline V gene (reference sequence). This CDR3 comprises 15 residues. J was trimmed by 5 bases and V by 5 bases; bases with no gene match: 5. This CDR3 is CASSPGLAGVETQYF. The CDR3, as DNA: TGTGCCAGTAGTCCTGGACTAGCGGGGGTTGAGACCCAGTACTTC. Combining the CDR3 with reference TRBV19 and TRBJ2-5 gives the whole variable domain DGGITQSPKYLFRKEGQNVTLSCEQNLNHDAMYWYRQDPGQGLRLIYYSQIVNDFQKGDIAEGYSVSREKKESFPLTVTSAQKNPTAFYLCASSPGLAGVETQYFGPGTRLLVL.

The chain has TRBV7-2 and TRBJ2-1; no reliable D call. The length of the CDR3 is 12 residues. Germline CDR1 SGHTA, CDR2 FQGNSA. Trimming took off 3 bases at V and 4 bases at J, with 4 bases between the two ends. CDR3 bases: TGTGCCAGCAGCTTCGTATACAATGAGCAGTTCTTC. As protein: CASSFVYNEQFF.

The CDR3 protein is CASSLTDSRGVYGYTF. Written as DNA, the CDR3 is TGTGCCAGCAGCCTAACCGACAGTCGGGGGGTCTATGGCTACACCTTC. The chain recombines TRBV5-8 with TRBJ1-2; D is perhaps TRBD1 (5 bases). Germline V CDR1 and CDR2: SGHTS, YDEGEE. The CDR3 length is 16 residues. With 4 bases removed from V and 4 bases from J, the gap between germline ends came to 20 bases.

The chain employs TRBV18 and TRBJ2-3; D is unclear. CDR3 length: 16 residues. Looked up from germline, CDR1 is KGHSH and CDR2 is LQKENI. V lost 1 base to trimming and J lost 0 bases, with 11 bases between them. In DNA, the CDR3 is TGTGCCAGCTCACCACGGTCTAGAACTAGCACAGATACGCAGTATTTT. Its protein is CASSPRSRTSTDTQYF.

J is TRBJ2-2 and V is TRBV27, with 11 nucleotides matching TRBD2. CDR3 size: 16 residues. Germline V gives CDR1 MNHEY, CDR2 SMNVEV (reference sequence). J gave up 4 bases and V 5 bases, and 6 bases lay outside the gene matches. CDR3 in DNA: TGTGCCAGCAGTATAGCGGGAGGGCCAAGCACCGGGGAGCTGTTTTTT. Translation: CASSIAGGPSTGELFF.

This sequence joins TRBV29-1 and TRBJ2-7; D may be TRBD1 (6 bases). The germline gives CDR1 SQVTM, CDR2 ANQGSEA. The CDR3 sequence is 16 residues long. The V end was cut by 6 bases, the J end by 0 bases, with 21 bases between. Written as DNA, the CDR3 is TGCAGCGTCTGGAAAATGCGGACAGCCAGCTCCTACGAGCAGTACTTC. It yields the protein CSVWKMRTASSYEQYF.

The chain couples TRBV5-1 to TRBJ1-1; D uncertain. CDR1 and CDR2 from the germline V gene are SGHRS and YFSETQ. Trimming shortened V by 0 bases and J by 0 bases, and 9 bases separated the two germline ends. The CDR3 contains 15 residues. The CDR3 region is CASSLVPGMNTEAFF. The CDR3 nucleotides read TGCGCCAGCAGCTTGGTTCCGGGTATGAACACTGAAGCTTTCTTT.

The chain employs TRBV19 and TRBJ1-1, with D unresolved. Germline V gene sequence: CDR1 LNHDA, CDR2 SQIVND (reference sequence). Trimming took 5 bases from V and 3 from J, leaving 10 bases between them. The CDR3 is 13 residues long. The CDR3 here is CASSHLGDTEAFF. CDR3 nucleotides: TGTGCCAGTAGTCACCTCGGGGACACTGAAGCTTTCTTT.

The V call is TRBV5-1, the J call TRBJ2-4, with 8 bases that match TRBD1. Germline-derived CDR1 and CDR2 are SGHRS and YFSETQ. The CDR3 has 17 amino acids. With 1 base clipped from V and 3 bases from J, the junction kept 9 bases outside the gene matches. The CDR3 loop reads CASSLWQGAEDKNIQYF. The CDR3 DNA sequence: TGCGCCAGCAGCTTGTGGCAGGGGGCGGAGGACAAAAACATTCAGTACTTC. The whole variable domain, filled in from reference TRBV5-1 and TRBJ2-4, reads KAGVTQTPRYLIKTRGQQVTLSCSPISGHRSVSWYQQTPGQGLQFLFEYFSETQRNKGNFPGRFSGRQFSNSRSEMNVSTLELGDSALYLCASSLWQGAEDKNIQYFGAGTRLSVL.

The rearrangement uses TRBV5-6 and TRBJ2-1; TRBD2 agrees at 10 bases. V trimming: 2 bases; J trimming: 3 bases; junction bases outside the gene matches: 2. Germline loops: CDR1 SGHDT, CDR2 YYEEEE. CDR3 length: 15 residues. The CDR3 protein is CASSFTSGDYNEQFF. The CDR3, as DNA: TGTGCCAGCAGCTTTACTAGCGGGGACTACAATGAGCAGTTCTTC.